This is a list of T cell receptor beta chains from one sample in a study of molecular identifiers for immune sequencing clone quantification. TCRdb reprocessed the PCR reads via MiXCR and lists one record per CDR3 protein. This table has 97,000 or so distinct CDR3 sequences, less than 35% appearing once. Sequences were obtained from naive CD8+ T cells from blood, with Jurkat cell RNA spiked in. All receptors derive from a human donor in good health. Some libraries in this study had Jurkat cell RNA spiked in. Both conserved end residues are part of each CDR3. Fields, in order: V gene, D gene, clone size, J gene, CDR3 DNA, CDR3 protein. D genes are given only for firm matches. A row's size may be missing; if present it is once, few, many or a size class.

v_gene: TRBV6-4; d_gene: TRBD2; abundance: few; j_gene: TRBJ2-2; CDR3nt: TGTGCCAGCAGTGCCACGGGACTACCAACCGGGGAGCTGTTTTTT; CDR3aa: CASSATGLPTGELFF
v_gene: TRBV2; d_gene: NA; abundance: few; j_gene: TRBJ2-7; CDR3nt: TGTGCCAGCAGTGATGCGAGTGCCTACGAGCAGTACTTC; CDR3aa: CASSDASAYEQYF
v_gene: TRBV12-3/TRBV12-4; d_gene: NA; abundance: many; j_gene: TRBJ2-4; CDR3nt: TGTGCCAGCAGTTTAAGGGGACCGACCACCGGGAAAAACATTCAGTACTTC; CDR3aa: CASSLRGPTTGKNIQYF
v_gene: TRBV9; d_gene: TRBD1; abundance: NA; j_gene: TRBJ1-2; CDR3nt: TGTGCCAGCAGCACAGGGGGCGCCTATGGCTACACCTTC; CDR3aa: CASSTGGAYGYTF
v_gene: TRBV7-2; d_gene: NA; abundance: many; j_gene: TRBJ2-2; CDR3nt: TGTGCCAGCAGCCAACCGACGGGACCCGGGGAGCTGTTTTTT; CDR3aa: CASSQPTGPGELFF
v_gene: TRBV20-1; d_gene: NA; abundance: few; j_gene: TRBJ1-1; CDR3nt: TGCAGTGCTAGATCATACGACCCAGGGCGGGACACTGAAGCTTTCTTT; CDR3aa: CSARSYDPGRDTEAFF
v_gene: TRBV7-9; d_gene: NA; abundance: NA; j_gene: TRBJ1-1; CDR3nt: TGTGCCAGCAGCTTAGAGTTGGGGAGGGCTGAAGCTTTCTTT; CDR3aa: CASSLELGRAEAFF
v_gene: TRBV6-2/TRBV6-3; d_gene: TRBD1; abundance: NA; j_gene: TRBJ1-5; CDR3nt: TGTGCCAGCAGTAGGACAGGGGCTAGCAATCAGCCCCAGCATTTT; CDR3aa: CASSRTGASNQPQHF
v_gene: TRBV5-4; d_gene: TRBD1; abundance: few; j_gene: TRBJ2-1; CDR3nt: TGTGCCAGCAGCTTGACAGGGGATGAGCAGTTCTTC; CDR3aa: CASSLTGDEQFF
v_gene: TRBV9; d_gene: TRBD2; abundance: few; j_gene: TRBJ2-2; CDR3nt: TGTGCCAGCAGCTTCCGGACTAGCGGGGACACCGGGGAGCTGTTTTTT; CDR3aa: CASSFRTSGDTGELFF
v_gene: TRBV29-1; d_gene: NA; abundance: many; j_gene: TRBJ2-7; CDR3nt: TGCAGCGTTGAAGACGGGGAAGGGTCCTACGAGCAGTACTTC; CDR3aa: CSVEDGEGSYEQYF
v_gene: TRBV9; d_gene: TRBD1; abundance: NA; j_gene: TRBJ1-2; CDR3nt: TGTGCCAGCAGCGTTGAAACAGGGGGCGCGTTTGGCTACACCTTC; CDR3aa: CASSVETGGAFGYTF
v_gene: TRBV14; d_gene: NA; abundance: many; j_gene: TRBJ2-2; CDR3nt: TGTGCCAGCAGCCAATTCCTGACAGCCGGGGAGCTGTTTTTT; CDR3aa: CASSQFLTAGELFF
v_gene: TRBV5-5; d_gene: TRBD2; abundance: NA; j_gene: TRBJ2-7; CDR3nt: TGTGCCAGCAGCCGAGGGATAGCGGGACCCTACGAGCAGTACTTC; CDR3aa: CASSRGIAGPYEQYF
v_gene: TRBV5-1; d_gene: TRBD1; abundance: NA; j_gene: TRBJ2-1; CDR3nt: TGCGCCAGCAGGTACTCGGGACAGGAATACAATGAGCAGTTCTTC; CDR3aa: CASRYSGQEYNEQFF
v_gene: TRBV14; d_gene: NA; abundance: NA; j_gene: TRBJ1-5; CDR3nt: TGTGCCAGCAGCCAAGCTGGGGGCGGGAGGCAGCATTTT; CDR3aa: CASSQAGGGRQHF
v_gene: TRBV6-5; d_gene: TRBD2; abundance: NA; j_gene: TRBJ2-5; CDR3nt: TGTGCCAGCAGTTATGGACTAGCGGGAGAGACCCAGTACTTC; CDR3aa: CASSYGLAGETQYF
v_gene: TRBV7-9; d_gene: TRBD2; abundance: NA; j_gene: TRBJ2-1; CDR3nt: TGTGCCAGCAGCACTAGTACGATAGCGGGAGGTAGTTTTAATGAGCAGTTCTTC; CDR3aa: CASSTSTIAGGSFNEQFF
v_gene: TRBV5-5; d_gene: TRBD1; abundance: NA; j_gene: TRBJ1-1; CDR3nt: TGTGCCAGCAGCTTCGTATTTACAGGGGTAGGGACTGAAGCTTTCTTT; CDR3aa: CASSFVFTGVGTEAFF
v_gene: TRBV7-9; d_gene: NA; abundance: NA; j_gene: TRBJ2-3; CDR3nt: TGTGCCAGCAGCTTAGAGATCACAGGTACGCAGTATTTT; CDR3aa: CASSLEITGTQYF
v_gene: TRBV13; d_gene: NA; abundance: NA; j_gene: TRBJ2-3; CDR3nt: TGTGCCAGCAGCGCAAGGGTCTCGTCGGGTACGCAGTATTTT; CDR3aa: CASSARVSSGTQYF
v_gene: TRBV7-2; d_gene: NA; abundance: NA; j_gene: TRBJ1-5; CDR3nt: TGTGCCAGCAGCTCGACAAGGGGTAATCAGCCCCAGCATTTT; CDR3aa: CASSSTRGNQPQHF
v_gene: TRBV7-9; d_gene: NA; abundance: few; j_gene: TRBJ2-7; CDR3nt: TGTGCCAGCAGCTTAGGGGTGTCCGAGCAGTACTTC; CDR3aa: CASSLGVSEQYF
v_gene: TRBV12-3/TRBV12-4; d_gene: NA; abundance: NA; j_gene: TRBJ2-1; CDR3nt: TGTGCCAGCAGTTTATATAGTGGTAATGAGCAGTTCTTC; CDR3aa: CASSLYSGNEQFF
v_gene: TRBV7-8; d_gene: NA; abundance: NA; j_gene: TRBJ2-7; CDR3nt: TGTGCCTGCAGCCTAGTGAGGGAGCAGTACTTC; CDR3aa: CACSLVREQYF
v_gene: TRBV7-8; d_gene: NA; abundance: NA; j_gene: TRBJ2-6; CDR3nt: TGTGCCAGCAGCTCCGACAGAGTTGGGGCCAACGTCCTGACTTTC; CDR3aa: CASSSDRVGANVLTF
v_gene: TRBV11-3; d_gene: TRBD1; abundance: NA; j_gene: TRBJ2-2; CDR3nt: TGTGCCAGCAGTCCCAGGGGGACCTTGAACACCGGGGAGCTGTTTTTT; CDR3aa: CASSPRGTLNTGELFF
v_gene: TRBV5-1; d_gene: TRBD1; abundance: NA; j_gene: TRBJ1-1; CDR3nt: TGCGCCAGCAGCAGATCAGGGGGGATCACTGAAGCTTTCTTT; CDR3aa: CASSRSGGITEAFF
v_gene: TRBV9; d_gene: TRBD2; abundance: NA; j_gene: TRBJ2-2; CDR3nt: TGTGCCAGCAGCGTTCCTGCCGGGACTAGCGGGAGTCATTCTGGGTATAGAGGGGAGCTGTTTTTT; CDR3aa: CASSVPAGTSGSHSGYRGELFF
v_gene: TRBV9; d_gene: TRBD2; abundance: few; j_gene: TRBJ2-2; CDR3nt: TGTGCCAGCAGCGAAGGGACTAGCGGGAGAGGGGAGCTGTTTTTT; CDR3aa: CASSEGTSGRGELFF
v_gene: TRBV28; d_gene: NA; abundance: few; j_gene: TRBJ2-7; CDR3nt: TGTACCAGCAGTTTAACCAGCAACCCCTTGGACGAGCAGTACTTC; CDR3aa: CTSSLTSNPLDEQYF
v_gene: TRBV13; d_gene: NA; abundance: NA; j_gene: TRBJ1-2; CDR3nt: TGTGCCAGCAGCATAGAAGAAGCAGTAGGTGGTGGCTACACCTTC; CDR3aa: CASSIEEAVGGGYTF
v_gene: TRBV12-5; d_gene: NA; abundance: NA; j_gene: TRBJ2-2; CDR3nt: TGTGCTAGTGGTTTGTCCGCCAGTCAGGGGTACACCGGGGAGCTGTTTTTT; CDR3aa: CASGLSASQGYTGELFF
v_gene: TRBV20-1; d_gene: NA; abundance: NA; j_gene: TRBJ1-2; CDR3nt: TGCAGTGCTAGTCGCCCCGGACCGTCCTATGGCTACACCTTC; CDR3aa: CSASRPGPSYGYTF
v_gene: TRBV2; d_gene: NA; abundance: few; j_gene: TRBJ1-2; CDR3nt: TGTGCCAGCAGCCTGGGACGTAACTATGGCTACACCTTC; CDR3aa: CASSLGRNYGYTF
v_gene: TRBV7-9; d_gene: NA; abundance: few; j_gene: TRBJ2-7; CDR3nt: TGTGCCAGCAGCTCCAAATTGGTCGAGCAGTACTTC; CDR3aa: CASSSKLVEQYF
v_gene: TRBV15; d_gene: TRBD1; abundance: few; j_gene: TRBJ2-5; CDR3nt: TGTACCACCAGCAGAGGAGGGACAGGCCAAGAGACCCAGTACTTC; CDR3aa: CTTSRGGTGQETQYF
v_gene: TRBV28; d_gene: TRBD1; abundance: NA; j_gene: TRBJ2-1; CDR3nt: TGTGCCAGCAGTTTATTGAGGGGGCACGATGACCAGTTCTTC; CDR3aa: CASSLLRGHDDQFF
v_gene: TRBV20-1; d_gene: NA; abundance: NA; j_gene: TRBJ2-3; CDR3nt: TGCAGTGCTATTAGCGGAGAGGGGGTAAATACGCAGTATTTT; CDR3aa: CSAISGEGVNTQYF
v_gene: TRBV28; d_gene: NA; abundance: NA; j_gene: TRBJ1-1; CDR3nt: TGTGCCAACAGTTATGGGCCCCAGGCGAACACTGAAGCTTTCTTT; CDR3aa: CANSYGPQANTEAFF
v_gene: TRBV7-9; d_gene: NA; abundance: NA; j_gene: TRBJ2-5; CDR3nt: TGTGCCAGCAGCCCCCAGGGGTATCGCGAGACCCAGTACTTC; CDR3aa: CASSPQGYRETQYF
v_gene: TRBV6-5; d_gene: NA; abundance: NA; j_gene: TRBJ2-3; CDR3nt: TGTGCCAGCAGTTACCTGGATCGACTGACAGATACGCGGTATTTT; CDR3aa: CASSYLDRLTDTRYF